These 4 T cell receptor beta chains originate from one sample sequenced in a study of blood T cell repertoires in COVID-19. The data were produced by immunoSEQ multiplex PCR, yet TCRdb's version contains in-frame clones alone and is incomplete. The repertoire consists of around 100,000 clones, with approximately 81% occurring once and the leading ten covering 1.4% to 1.5%. Sequencing was performed on peripheral blood. All receptors come from a man aged 40-50 years with acute or convalescent COVID-19.

As to this clone: Other DNA sequences from this sample encode an identical CDR3 as well. The chain uses TRBV7-2 and TRBJ2-3; D gene unclear. V was cut by 5 bases and J by 2 bases, with 5 bases left in between. The CDR3 is made up of 12 amino acids. The V gene's germline CDR1 is SGHTA and CDR2 FQGNSA. The CDR3 nucleotides are TGTGCCAGCAGCCCTTACACAGATACGCAGTATTTT. This codes for CASSPYTDTQYF.

CDR3 amino acids: CASSQVRSSSYNEQFF. CDR3 DNA sequence: TGCGCCAGCAGCCAGGTTCGGTCGAGCTCCTACAATGAGCAGTTCTTC. The chain links TRBV4-3 to TRBJ2-1; D uncertain. Germline loops: CDR1 LGHNA, CDR2 YSLEER. The V and J ends lost 3 bases and 0 bases respectively, with 12 bases between them. The length of the CDR3 is 16 residues.

The CDR3 region is CASGRLAGGPVEQYF. The CDR3 coding sequence is TGCGCCAGCGGAAGACTAGCGGGAGGGCCGGTCGAGCAGTACTTC. The chain combines TRBV5-1 with TRBJ2-7, with 14 bases matching TRBD2. CDR1 SGHRS and CDR2 YFSETQ come from the germline V gene. V trimming: 7 bases; J trimming: 6 bases; junction bases outside the gene matches: 9. CDR3 length: 15 residues. Together with reference TRBV5-1 and TRBJ2-7, the CDR3 gives the full variable domain: KAGVTQTPRYLIKTRGQQVTLSCSPISGHRSVSWYQQTPGQGLQFLFEYFSETQRNKGNFPGRFSGRQFSNSRSEMNVSTLELGDSALYLCASGRLAGGPVEQYFGPGTRLTVT.

The chain recombines TRBV29-1 with TRBJ2-1, with 7 nucleotides matching TRBD2. V was clipped by 7 bases and J by 2 bases; unmatched bases: 8. This CDR3 is 14 amino acids long. Germline CDR1 is SQVTM and CDR2 is ANQGSEA. The CDR3 DNA reads TGCAGCGCCACGGGGAGGGGCACCTACAATGAGCAGTTCTTC. This codes for CSATGRGTYNEQFF.